The rows below give T cell receptor beta chains drawn from one sample of a study of shared clonotypes between healthy human individuals. Using immunoSEQ multiplex PCR, the repertoire was profiled, and TCRdb retains in-frame clones only, with some absent. The sample holds about 1,800,000 clones; approximately 95% are singletons and the top ten take approximately 1%. What was sequenced was naive CD8+ T cells sorted from blood. The receptors were sampled from a man aged 18 to 29 in good health. Each CDR3 is given with its conserved first and last residue. The D gene is left open where the match is weak. The size entry is marked missing in some rows and otherwise reads once, few, many or a size class.

V gene	J gene	D gene	clone size	CDR3 DNA	CDR3 protein
TRBV6-4	TRBJ2-3	.	.	TGTGCCAGCAGTGACTCTCCCGGAGGGACAGATACGCAGTATTTT	CASSDSPGGTDTQYF
TRBV6-1	TRBJ1-5	.	.	TGTGCCAGCAGTGAAGTGGGGCTGAGCAATCAGCCCCAGCATTTT	CASSEVGLSNQPQHF
TRBV7-9	TRBJ2-7	.	.	TGTGCCAGCAGCTCCACGACTAGCTCCTACGAGCAGTACTTC	CASSSTTSSYEQYF
TRBV9	TRBJ2-6	TRBD2	once	TGTGCCAGCAGCGTAACTAGCGGGGCCTCTGGGGCCAACGTCCTGACTTTC	CASSVTSGASGANVLTF
TRBV11-3	TRBJ2-1	.	once	TGTGCCAGCAGCCCTCCGTGGACTGATAATGAGCAGTTCTTC	CASSPPWTDNEQFF
TRBV7-9	TRBJ2-3	.	once	TGTGCCAGCAGCCCAGCCACGGGGGACCGAGGCGCAGATACGCAGTATTTT	CASSPATGDRGADTQYF
TRBV19	TRBJ2-7	.	.	TGTGCCAGTAGTATGGGTGGATGGGTTCCCAACGAGCAGTACTTC	CASSMGGWVPNEQYF
TRBV29-1	TRBJ2-1	.	.	TGCAGCGCCGGAACGGACACATGGGGATACAATGAGCAGTTCTTC	CSAGTDTWGYNEQFF
TRBV4-3	TRBJ2-7	.	.	TGCGCCAGCAGCCAAGGGTTGGGGGGGCCGGAGGTTCGCGAGCAGTACTTC	CASSQGLGGPEVREQYF
TRBV30	TRBJ2-1	.	.	TGTGCCTGGGACCCCGGGAATGAGCAGTTCTTC	CAWDPGNEQFF
TRBV19	TRBJ2-1	TRBD2	.	TGTGCCAGTAGTATAGTGGGACTAGCGGGCAATGAGCAGTTCTTC	CASSIVGLAGNEQFF
TRBV11-2	TRBJ2-7	TRBD2	.	TGTGCCTCCAGACTAGCGGAATCCTACGAGCAGTACTTC	CASRLAESYEQYF
TRBV4-1	TRBJ1-2	.	.	TGCGCCAGCAGCCAAGACAGAGCTAACTATGGCTACACCTTC	CASSQDRANYGYTF
TRBV10-2	TRBJ2-3	.	.	TGCGCCAGCAGGTCGGGAGTAAAAACAGATACGCAGTATTTT	CASRSGVKTDTQYF
TRBV7-9	TRBJ2-7	TRBD1	.	TGTGCCAGCAGCCAAGAAACAGGGGATTACTACGAGCAGTACTTC	CASSQETGDYYEQYF
TRBV19	TRBJ1-1	TRBD1	.	TGTGCCAGTAGTCCATTCACAGGGGGCGGCACTGAAGCTTTCTTT	CASSPFTGGGTEAFF
TRBV7-9	TRBJ2-3	.	.	TGTGCCAGCAGCCCTGGAGGGGCGGTCACAGATACGCAGTATTTT	CASSPGGAVTDTQYF
TRBV19	TRBJ1-5	TRBD1	few	TGTGCCAGTAGTATCCCCCCCATCCACGACAGGGACAATCAGCCCCAGCATTTT	CASSIPPIHDRDNQPQHF
TRBV5-4	TRBJ2-6	.	.	TGTGCCAGCAGCTACCTCTCTGGGGCCAACGTCCTGACTTTC	CASSYLSGANVLTF
TRBV7-2	TRBJ2-6	.	.	TGTGCCAGCAGCCCTGGGATCTCTGGGGCCAACGTCCTGACTTTC	CASSPGISGANVLTF
TRBV5-5	TRBJ2-1	.	.	TGTGCCAGCAGCGTTACACTAGGAGATGAGCAGTTCTTC	CASSVTLGDEQFF
TRBV6-5	TRBJ2-3	.	.	TGTGCCAGCAGCCGTCTAGGTGGGAGCTCAGATACGCAGTATTTT	CASSRLGGSSDTQYF
TRBV10-2	TRBJ2-3	TRBD2	.	TGCGCCACCCTCGCAGATAGCGGGAGCTATACGCAGTATTTT	CATLADSGSYTQYF
TRBV28	TRBJ1-6	.	once	TGTGCCAGCAGAATCACAGATAATTCACCCCTCCACTTT	CASRITDNSPLHF
TRBV7-9	TRBJ2-7	TRBD1	.	TGTGCCAGCAGCTCGCGGACAGGGGGCGACGAGCAGTACTTC	CASSSRTGGDEQYF
TRBV19	TRBJ2-7	.	once	TGTGCCAGTAGTATAGAAGATGGCAGGACCTACGAGCAGTACTTC	CASSIEDGRTYEQYF
TRBV2	TRBJ2-7	.	.	TGTGCCAGCACCCTCGACAGGATGGTTTCCTACGAGCAGTACTTC	CASTLDRMVSYEQYF
TRBV11-2	TRBJ1-1	.	.	TGTGCCAGCAGCTGGGTAAGGGACTCCACTGAAGCTTTCTTT	CASSWVRDSTEAFF
TRBV10-2	TRBJ1-2	.	.	TGCGCCAGCAGTGAGTGGGCCTATGGCTACACCTTC	CASSEWAYGYTF
TRBV7-9	TRBJ2-1	.	once	TGTGCCAGCAGCCCCCTGGCGGGCTCCTACAATGAGCAGTTCTTC	CASSPLAGSYNEQFF
TRBV7-9	TRBJ2-7	.	.	TGTGCCAGCAGCCAAGTCTTGCTAGAGCAGTACTTC	CASSQVLLEQYF
TRBV7-2	TRBJ2-5	TRBD2	.	TGTGCCAGCAGCTTAGTGGGTAGCGGGAGATTGAGGACCCAGTACTTC	CASSLVGSGRLRTQYF
TRBV9	TRBJ2-7	.	.	TGTGCCAGCAGCTTCTCCCCCTACGAGCAGTACTTC	CASSFSPYEQYF
TRBV7-9	TRBJ1-2	TRBD1	.	TGTGCCAGCAGGTCAACAGGGGGCGGCTATGGCTACACCTTC	CASRSTGGGYGYTF
TRBV27	TRBJ2-1	TRBD1	.	TGTGCCAGCAGTTTAGGACAGGGGTCGTACAATGAGCAGTTCTTC	CASSLGQGSYNEQFF
TRBV4-1	TRBJ1-6	TRBD1	.	TGCGCCAGCAGCCTAAGGACAGGGAATAATTCACCCCTCCATTTT	CASSLRTGNNSPLHF
TRBV7-6	TRBJ1-4	.	.	TGTGCCAGCAGCTTAGGGGCAGGGGTTAATGAAAAACTGTTTTTT	CASSLGAGVNEKLFF
TRBV4-1	TRBJ2-1	.	.	TGCGCCAGCAGCCAAGAAGGGTATTACAATGAGCAGTTCTTC	CASSQEGYYNEQFF
TRBV4-1	TRBJ1-6	.	.	TGCGCCAGCAGCCAAGATCCAGGGCTTTCACCCCTCCACTTT	CASSQDPGLSPLHF
TRBV15	TRBJ2-5	.	once	TGTGCCACCAGCAGAGAACAAGAAGAAGAGACCCAGTACTTC	CATSREQEEETQYF
TRBV4-1	TRBJ2-1	TRBD2	.	TGCGCCAGCAGCCAAGCCCCCCTAGCGGATAATGAGCAGTTCTTC	CASSQAPLADNEQFF
TRBV19	TRBJ1-1	.	.	TGTGCCAGTAGTATAGCCATGAACACTGAAGCTTTCTTT	CASSIAMNTEAFF
TRBV19	TRBJ1-5	.	.	TGTGCCAGTAGTACACCCCCAGGTACGCCCCAGCATTTT	CASSTPPGTPQHF
TRBV5-1	TRBJ2-7	.	.	TGCGCCAGCAGCCTCGGTTCGGGAGCCTACGAGCAGTACTTC	CASSLGSGAYEQYF
TRBV9	TRBJ2-7	.	.	TGTGCCAGCAGCCTTCAGGACAGCCCCTACGAGCAGTACTTC	CASSLQDSPYEQYF
TRBV6-6	TRBJ1-1	.	.	TGTGCCAGCAGCCCAAAGGCGACTGAAGCTTTCTTT	CASSPKATEAFF
TRBV19	TRBJ1-5	TRBD1	.	TGTGCCAGTAGGGGAGACCGGGACAGGGTCGTTAGCAATCAGCCCCAGCATTTT	CASRGDRDRVVSNQPQHF
TRBV2	TRBJ1-4	TRBD1	.	TGTGCCACCCAGCAGGGGGCTAATGAAAAACTGTTTTTT	CATQQGANEKLFF
TRBV9	TRBJ1-2	.	.	TGTGCCAGCAGCGTAGAGCGGGCGGTGCGGCACTATGGCTACACCTTC	CASSVERAVRHYGYTF
TRBV2	TRBJ1-2	TRBD1	.	TGTGCCAGCATTGGGACAGGGCTAGGCTACACCTTC	CASIGTGLGYTF
TRBV19	TRBJ2-5	.	.	TGTGCCAGTAGTATAGAGGCAGCCCAAGAGACCCAGTACTTC	CASSIEAAQETQYF
TRBV27	TRBJ2-7	TRBD2	.	TGTGCCAGCAGTTTATGGGTCGGGGGGGGCTACGAGCAGTACTTC	CASSLWVGGGYEQYF
TRBV10-3	TRBJ2-7	.	once	TGTGCCATCAGTGAAACGGTCATTTCGTACGAGCAGTACTTC	CAISETVISYEQYF
TRBV27	TRBJ2-1	TRBD2	.	TGTGCCAGCAGTTTAGAACTAGCGGAACTCAATGAGCAGTTCTTC	CASSLELAELNEQFF
TRBV6-1	TRBJ2-7	.	.	TGTGCCAGCAGTGAAGTCCCGCGCGAGCAGTACTTC	CASSEVPREQYF
TRBV5-6	TRBJ2-7	.	.	TGTGCCAGCAGCTTGGGCACCCCCTACGAGCAGTACTTC	CASSLGTPYEQYF
TRBV2	TRBJ1-3	.	once	TGTGCCAGCAGTGGAGGGTTGTCTGGAAACACCATATATTTT	CASSGGLSGNTIYF
TRBV6-5	TRBJ1-1	.	.	TGTGCCAGCAGCCCCCACCCCGGACAGCTAACTGAAGCTTTCTTT	CASSPHPGQLTEAFF